These T cell receptor beta chains were read from a single sample in a study of shared clonotypes between healthy human individuals. Sequencing was performed with immunoSEQ multiplex PCR; in TCRdb, only in-frame clones are kept and a portion is missing. Altogether a few million clones are present, around 93% being singletons, with the ten largest covering more than 0.35%. The sample consisted of naive CD4+ T cells from PBMCs. The receptors were gathered from a man younger than 30 in good health. Some clones in this sample may be carry-over from other donors' samples. CDR3s include the opening cysteine and the closing phenylalanine or tryptophan. The D gene is left open where the match is weak. Only some rows state a clone size, as once, few, many or a class for expanded clones.

V gene	J gene	D gene	clone size	CDR3 DNA	CDR3 protein
TRBV10-3	TRBJ1-6	TRBD1	-	TGTGCCATCAGGACAGGGTATAATTCACCCCTCCACTTT	CAIRTGYNSPLHF
TRBV5-5	TRBJ2-5	-	-	TGTGCCAGCAGCTTATTGGGGGGAGAGACCCAGTACTTC	CASSLLGGETQYF
TRBV7-9	TRBJ1-5	-	-	TGTGCCAGCAGCCTGCGCCGGGACAGCAATCAGCCCCAGCATTTT	CASSLRRDSNQPQHF
TRBV2	TRBJ1-5	-	-	TGTGCCAGCGCAGGGGGCAATCAGCCCCAGCATTTT	CASAGGNQPQHF
TRBV9	TRBJ2-2	TRBD1	-	TGTGCCAGCAGCGTAGTGGACAGGGGTACCGGGGAGCTGTTTTTT	CASSVVDRGTGELFF
TRBV9	TRBJ2-1	TRBD1	-	TGTGCCAGCAGCCCCAGGACAGGGGGGGGCAATGAGCAGTTCTTC	CASSPRTGGGNEQFF
TRBV7-3	TRBJ2-5	TRBD1	-	TGTGCCAGCAGCTTAACCGGGACAGGGGAGACCCAGTACTTC	CASSLTGTGETQYF
TRBV2	TRBJ1-5	-	once	TGTGCCAGCATGGGGGCAGTTAATCAGCCCCAGCATTTT	CASMGAVNQPQHF
TRBV11-3	TRBJ2-3	-	-	TGTGCCAGCGGGTTCTCGGGAGTAACAGATACGCAGTATTTT	CASGFSGVTDTQYF
TRBV4-2	TRBJ2-2	-	-	TGTGCCAGCAGTCGCCCGGGTGGCACCGGGGAGCTGTTTTTT	CASSRPGGTGELFF
TRBV2	TRBJ2-7	-	-	TGTGCCAGCAGTGGCGGGACAGCTACCTACGAGCAGTACTTC	CASSGGTATYEQYF
TRBV11-2	TRBJ2-1	TRBD2	-	TGTGCCAGCAGCTTGGCCTCGTTCCCTAGCGGAAGACAAGGCACTGAGCAGTTCTTC	CASSLASFPSGRQGTEQFF
TRBV23-1	TRBJ1-5	-	-	TGCGCCAGCGGGGAGCGGGAACCGGCGGGGAGCAATCAGCCCCAGCATTTT	CASGEREPAGSNQPQHF
TRBV28	TRBJ1-4	-	-	TGTGCCAGCAGTCCTACCCCCGGGACATATGAAAAACTGTTTTTT	CASSPTPGTYEKLFF
TRBV27	TRBJ2-3	TRBD1	-	TGTGCCAGCAGCAAACAAACCGGGACAGGTACAGATACGCAGTATTTT	CASSKQTGTGTDTQYF
TRBV27	TRBJ2-7	-	-	TGTGCCAGCAGTCTAGGAACTCACTACGAGCAGTACTTC	CASSLGTHYEQYF
TRBV28	TRBJ2-1	-	-	TGTGCCAGCGGAGGATGGGACACCGTCGGGAGTGAGCAGTTCTTC	CASGGWDTVGSEQFF
TRBV19	TRBJ2-2	-	-	TGTGCCAGTACGACATTGGGCTTCCTGTTTTTT	CASTTLGFLFF
TRBV7-2	TRBJ1-5	-	-	TGTGCCAGCAGCTTGTTTCCCGGTAGCAATCAGCCCCAGCATTTT	CASSLFPGSNQPQHF
TRBV9	TRBJ1-1	-	once	TGTGCCAGCAGCGTAGCTGGCAGGCCTTCTACTGAAGCTTTCTTT	CASSVAGRPSTEAFF
TRBV19	TRBJ2-2	TRBD2	-	TGTGCCAGTAGTATTTTTAACTTCGCTAGCGGCACCGGGGAGCTGTTTTTT	CASSIFNFASGTGELFF
TRBV7-9	TRBJ2-3	-	-	TGTGCCAGCAGCTTCCGGGGAGGCACAGATACGCAGTATTTT	CASSFRGGTDTQYF
TRBV7-2	TRBJ1-3	TRBD1	-	TGTGCCAGCAGCCGCGATGGGACAGCTGGAAACACCATATATTTT	CASSRDGTAGNTIYF
TRBV2	TRBJ1-3	TRBD1	-	TGTGCCAGCAGACTAACCGGGACAGGGAAGAGAAACACCATATATTTT	CASRLTGTGKRNTIYF
TRBV9	TRBJ1-2	TRBD1	-	TGTGCCAGCAGCGTAGGTATAGGGGGCTTCTATGGCTACACCTTC	CASSVGIGGFYGYTF
TRBV6-1	TRBJ2-6	TRBD2	-	TGTGCCACCTTAGCGGGAGCCTCTGGGGCCAACGTCCTGACTTTC	CATLAGASGANVLTF
TRBV6-1	TRBJ2-1	TRBD2	-	TGTGCCAGCAGTGAACCGGGACTAGGGTACAATGAGCAGTTCTTC	CASSEPGLGYNEQFF
TRBV30	TRBJ1-1	-	few	TGTGCCTGGAGGAGGGACGGGAACACTGAAGCTTTCTTT	CAWRRDGNTEAFF
TRBV25-1	TRBJ1-1	-	few	TGTGCCAGCAGTGCCCCCCGGGACGGAAACACTGAAGCTTTCTTT	CASSAPRDGNTEAFF
TRBV27	TRBJ2-7	TRBD1	-	TGTGCCAGCAGTTCACACCAGACAGGGTTCTACGAGCAGTACTTC	CASSSHQTGFYEQYF
TRBV7-9	TRBJ1-1	-	-	TGTGCCAGCAGCTTAGGAGCACAGAACACTGAAGCTTTCTTT	CASSLGAQNTEAFF
TRBV29-1	TRBJ2-7	-	-	TGCAGCGTCGGCAGGGATCCCTACGAGCAGTACTTC	CSVGRDPYEQYF